These T cell receptor beta chains were read from a single sample in a study of blood T cell repertoires in COVID-19. The assay was immunoSEQ multiplex PCR, and TCRdb's table has in-frame clones only and misses some. There are a few hundred thousand clones in the sample; roughly nine tenths occur only once, and roughly 5.8% lies in the top ten. Material: peripheral blood. The source is a man in his sixties with acute or convalescent COVID-19. The CDR3 runs from the conserved cysteine through the conserved F or W. D genes are given only for firm matches. Expanded clones are given a class, and other clones once, few, many or no size at all.

V	D	J	size	CDR3	DNA
TRBV7-3	NA	TRBJ2-2	NA	CASSLHGSGTGELFF	TGTGCCAGCAGCTTACACGGGAGCGGCACCGGGGAGCTGTTTTTT
TRBV5-1	NA	TRBJ1-2	once	CASSLESYYGYTF	TGCGCCAGCAGCTTGGAATCGTACTATGGCTACACCTTC
TRBV6-5	NA	TRBJ1-3	NA	CASSKGQTSGNTIYF	TGTGCCAGCAGCAAAGGACAGACCTCTGGAAACACCATATATTTT
TRBV6-2/TRBV6-3	NA	TRBJ2-2	NA	CASSYWAGGGTGELFF	TGTGCCAGCAGTTACTGGGCCGGGGGAGGAACCGGGGAGCTGTTTTTT
TRBV19	TRBD1	TRBJ2-5	NA	CASSRRQGQGETQYF	TGTGCCAGTAGTAGGAGACAGGGCCAGGGGGAGACCCAGTACTTC
TRBV4-2	NA	TRBJ1-1	NA	CASVVGGNTEAFF	TGTGCCAGCGTTGTGGGGGGGAACACTGAAGCTTTCTTT
TRBV5-4	NA	TRBJ2-1	NA	CASKTGGTGPNEQFF	TGTGCCAGCAAAACCGGCGGGACTGGACCCAATGAGCAGTTCTTC
TRBV24-1	NA	TRBJ2-1	NA	CATSGGTYNEQFF	TGTGCCACCAGTGGCGGGACTTACAATGAGCAGTTCTTC
TRBV2	TRBD1	TRBJ1-1	NA	CASSRDRGNTEAFF	TGTGCCAGCAGTAGGGACAGGGGGAACACTGAAGCTTTCTTT
TRBV4-1	TRBD2	TRBJ2-3	NA	CASSQLWSSGRALFTDTQYF	TGCGCCAGCAGCCAACTATGGTCTAGCGGGAGGGCCCTCTTCACAGATACGCAGTATTTT
TRBV30	TRBD1	TRBJ2-2	NA	CAWRDGTGFTGELFF	TGTGCCTGGAGGGACGGGACAGGGTTCACCGGGGAGCTGTTTTTT
TRBV5-6	TRBD1	TRBJ1-3	NA	CASSFPGGDGNTIYF	TGTGCCAGCAGTTTCCCAGGGGGAGACGGAAACACCATATATTTT
TRBV5-1	NA	TRBJ2-1	NA	CASSQGGGESYNEQFF	TGCGCCAGCAGCCAGGGAGGGGGGGAATCCTACAATGAGCAGTTCTTC
TRBV7-2	NA	TRBJ1-5	NA	CASSLWGGNQPQHF	TGTGCCAGCAGCTTATGGGGGGGCAATCAGCCCCAGCATTTT
TRBV27	TRBD2	TRBJ2-1	NA	CASGTSGYNEQFF	TGTGCCAGCGGGACTAGCGGTTACAATGAGCAGTTCTTC
TRBV11-3	TRBD2	TRBJ2-7	NA	CASSHGRAGGPYEQYF	TGTGCCAGCAGCCACGGCAGGGCGGGAGGGCCCTACGAGCAGTACTTC
TRBV9	TRBD2	TRBJ2-1	few	CASSVGGTSGYNEQFF	TGTGCCAGCAGCGTAGGGGGGACTAGCGGGTACAATGAGCAGTTCTTC
TRBV5-6	NA	TRBJ1-4	once	CASSYDFYSEKLFF	TGTGCCAGCAGCTACGATTTTTATAGTGAAAAACTGTTTTTT
TRBV7-9	NA	TRBJ1-1	NA	CASSSGGVTEAFF	TGTGCCAGCAGCTCCGGGGGAGTCACTGAAGCTTTCTTT
TRBV7-6	TRBD1	TRBJ2-3	NA	CASSVRDRGTDTQYF	TGTGCCAGCAGCGTCCGGGACAGAGGCACAGATACGCAGTATTTT
TRBV6-1	NA	TRBJ1-1	NA	CASSETRQTNTEAFF	TGTGCCAGCAGTGAAACACGACAGACCAACACTGAAGCTTTCTTT